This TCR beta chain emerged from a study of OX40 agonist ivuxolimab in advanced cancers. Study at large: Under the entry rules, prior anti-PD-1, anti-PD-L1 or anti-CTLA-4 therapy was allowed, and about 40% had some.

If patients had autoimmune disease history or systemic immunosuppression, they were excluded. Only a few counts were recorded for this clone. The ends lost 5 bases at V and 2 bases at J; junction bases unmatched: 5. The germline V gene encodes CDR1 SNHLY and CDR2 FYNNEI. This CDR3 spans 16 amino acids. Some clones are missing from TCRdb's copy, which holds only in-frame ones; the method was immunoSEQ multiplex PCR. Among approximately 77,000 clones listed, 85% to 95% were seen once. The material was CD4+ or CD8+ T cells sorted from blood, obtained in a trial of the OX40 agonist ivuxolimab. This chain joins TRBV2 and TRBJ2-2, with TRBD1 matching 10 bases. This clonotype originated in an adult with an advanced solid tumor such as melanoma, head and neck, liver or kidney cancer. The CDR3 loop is CASSPRTGGNTGELFF. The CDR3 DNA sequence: TGTGCCAGCAGTCCCCGGACAGGGGGAAACACCGGGGAGCTGTTTTTT.